This section outlines one T cell receptor beta chain sequence together with its context. Germline and junction disagree at one end, which may indicate a read error. These data belong to a study of tumor and adjacent non-tumor tissue in lung cancer. Study as a whole: Patients comprised some eleven adenocarcinoma, 2 squamous cell carcinoma and 1 small cell lung cancer.

The library came from three nested PCR rounds adapted from ARM-PCR protocols. MiXCR, applied by TCRdb to the multiplex PCR reads, yields one record per CDR3 protein. The table has roughly 90,000 distinct CDR3 sequences, 76% seen once. This sample's RNA came from whole unsorted tissue. This non-tumor lung sample came from over 3 cm beyond the tumor edge. The source material was distant non-tumor lung tissue. The clonotype was recovered from a woman aged 45-60 years with non-small cell lung cancer.

The CDR3 loop reads CSVLLAISTYEKYF. In DNA, the CDR3 is TGCAGCGTTCTCTTAGCGATTAGCACCTACGAGAAGTACTTC. This chain links TRBV29-1 with TRBJ2-7; the D gene is possibly TRBD2 (5 bases). The germline V gene encodes CDR1 SQVTM and CDR2 ANQGSEA. This CDR3 contains 14 residues.